This T cell receptor (beta chain) was found in a study of CD8 T cells in Susac syndrome. Overall study: There were roughly six sequenced Susac syndrome patients with active disease and about 8 in remission. General study results and limits: Clonal expansion was missing from Susac syndrome CD4+ T cell repertoires.

Reverse transcription of 0.5 to 1 ug RNA was performed with random hexamers. The amplification used immunoSEQ multiplex PCR on TCR beta CDR3; it spanned 54 Vbeta and 13 Jbeta. From the immunoSEQ multiplex PCR reads, TCRdb called clonotypes with MiXCR, one entry per CDR3 protein. The sample yields 150,000 to 180,000 distinct CDR3 sequences, 85% to 95% seen once. V lost 0 bases, J lost 7 bases, and 15 bases lay in between. Per germline, CDR1 DFQATT and CDR2 SNEGSKA (reference sequence). This CDR3 comprises 15 residues. TEMRA cells were FACS-enriched, with CD8+ and CD4+ T cells isolated negatively. About this clonotype itself: Antigen unknown.

This chain connects TRBV20-1 to TRBJ2-2; D may correspond to TRBD1 or TRBD2 (5 bases each). Sequences were obtained from CD4+ T cells from PBMCs. The sequence was collected from a human donor with Susac syndrome. The CDR3 nucleotides are TGCAGTGCTAGAGATGGGACGACAAGGAACGGGGAGCTGTTTTTT. Translating gives CSARDGTTRNGELFF.